This T cell receptor (beta chain) came from a study of human thymus T cells. As regards this clone: What it binds is not known.

Donation was from healthy Finnish infants who were having corrective surgery that addressed congenital heart defects. Only four of the eight donors provided an approximately 0.45-1 mL blood sample. Generated by immunoSEQ multiplex PCR, the TCRdb table keeps only in-frame clones and is missing some. The repertoire holds tens of thousands of clones, roughly 94% seen once, with roughly 0.12% in the top ten. Whole-study results and caveats: Thymic and blood repertoires seemed to favor certain V and J genes.

The germline CDR1 and CDR2 sequences are SEHNR and FQNEAQ (reference sequence). The CDR3 runs 16 residues. Unmatched junction bases numbered 4, after V lost 1 base and J lost 8 bases. The clonotype originates from a boy under two years old with a congenital heart defect but otherwise immunologically healthy. Sequencing was performed on blood. V gene TRBV7-9 combines with J gene TRBJ2-1, with 14 bases fitting TRBD2. Written as DNA, the CDR3 is TGTGCCAGCAGCTTAGGACTAGCGGGGGGGCCTTATGAGCAGTTCTTC. Residues: CASSLGLAGGPYEQFF.